This T cell receptor beta chain was captured in a study of response to subunit inactivated influenza vaccine. General study points: A suggestion made by the authors is that each seasonal influenza vaccination recruits few new T cells.

TCRdb re-derived calls from the RT-PCR reads in MiXCR, one entry per CDR3 protein. The data show approximately 530,000 distinct CDR3 sequences, about an eighth seen once. This clonotype was detected a few times. The target antigen is unknown. CDR3 size: 14 residues. Trimming took off 4 bases at V and 2 bases at J, with 12 bases between the two ends. Looked up from germline, CDR1 is SGHRS and CDR2 is YFSETQ. The input for sequencing was PBMCs from blood, taken roughly 46 days after vaccination. The chain carries TRBV5-1 and TRBJ2-5; possible D gene TRBD2, 5 bases. This clonotype was sampled from a man between 50 and 59 years old who received an inactivated influenza vaccine. The CDR3 coding sequence is TGCGCCAGCAGCACTAGGACTTCACAAGAGACCCAGTACTTC. Protein product: CASSTRTSQETQYF.